These T cell receptor beta chains were read from a single sample in a study of OX40 agonist ivuxolimab in advanced cancers. Using immunoSEQ multiplex PCR, the repertoire was profiled, and TCRdb retains in-frame clones only, with some absent. The sample has 53,000 or so clones, 79% seen once; the top ten hold around 2.3%. The material sequenced was CD4+ or CD8+ T cells sorted from blood, taken in a trial of the OX40 agonist ivuxolimab. The receptor source for this set is an adult with an advanced solid tumor such as melanoma, head and neck, liver or kidney cancer. The CDR3 runs from the conserved cysteine through the conserved F or W. The D gene is left open where the match is weak. Rows give clone size only sometimes, using once, few, many, or a class for an expanded clone.

V: TRBV18; D: NA; size: NA; J: TRBJ1-1; DNA: TGTGCCAGCTCCTCGACAGAAAGGTTCACTGAAGCTTTCTTT; CDR3: CASSSTERFTEAFF
V: TRBV19; D: NA; size: NA; J: TRBJ1-5; DNA: TGTGCCAGTAGTTCAGGAGCTGGTCAGCCCCAGCATTTT; CDR3: CASSSGAGQPQHF
V: TRBV5-1; D: TRBD2; size: NA; J: TRBJ2-7; DNA: TGCGCCAGCAGGTCACTAGCGGACTACGAGCAGTACTTC; CDR3: CASRSLADYEQYF
V: TRBV5-1; D: NA; size: NA; J: TRBJ2-7; DNA: TGCGCCAGCGGAGGGGAGTACTACGAGCAGTACTTC; CDR3: CASGGEYYEQYF
V: TRBV6-1; D: NA; size: NA; J: TRBJ1-2; DNA: TGTGCCAGCAGTGATGGGGGCTCCCAATATGGCTACACCTTC; CDR3: CASSDGGSQYGYTF
V: TRBV19; D: NA; size: NA; J: TRBJ1-2; DNA: TGTGCCAGTAGTATAGATGGGACCGGCTACACCTTC; CDR3: CASSIDGTGYTF
V: TRBV11-1; D: NA; size: NA; J: TRBJ1-6; DNA: TGTGCCAGCAGCTTAATGGGACCCACCCGGTTCCTCCACTTT; CDR3: CASSLMGPTRFLHF
V: TRBV21-1; D: NA; size: NA; J: TRBJ2-7; DNA: TGTGCCAGCAGCCGGACTAGCGGGACCTCCTACGAGCAGTACTTC; CDR3: CASSRTSGTSYEQYF
V: TRBV14; D: NA; size: NA; J: TRBJ2-5; DNA: TGTGCCAGCAGCCAAGAAAGCGTCGGGACAAGGTACTTC; CDR3: CASSQESVGTRYF
V: TRBV28; D: NA; size: NA; J: TRBJ1-5; DNA: TGTGCCAGCAGTTCAAAGGTGGCAGGGGTTCAGCCCCAGCATTTT; CDR3: CASSSKVAGVQPQHF
V: TRBV6-1; D: TRBD1; size: NA; J: TRBJ2-1; DNA: TGTGCCAGCGCCCCGGGACAGGGAGACTACAATGAGCAGTTCTTC; CDR3: CASAPGQGDYNEQFF
V: TRBV7-2; D: NA; size: NA; J: TRBJ2-7; DNA: TGTGCCAGCAGCTTACAGCGCGGAACCTACGAGCAGTACTTC; CDR3: CASSLQRGTYEQYF
V: TRBV28; D: NA; size: NA; J: TRBJ1-1; DNA: TGTGCCAGCAGCCCCCCGGAGAACACTGAAGCTTTCTTT; CDR3: CASSPPENTEAFF
V: TRBV5-1; D: TRBD2; size: NA; J: TRBJ2-1; DNA: TGCGCCAGCAGCCCGGCTGGCGGGGGGAGGAATGAGCAGTTCTTC; CDR3: CASSPAGGGRNEQFF
V: TRBV5-1; D: NA; size: NA; J: TRBJ1-3; DNA: TGCGCCAGCAGCTCTGACGGTACCTCTGGAAACACCATATATTTT; CDR3: CASSSDGTSGNTIYF
V: TRBV6-1; D: NA; size: NA; J: TRBJ1-2; DNA: TGTGCCAGCAGTGAAGGGAGTCGTGGCTACACCTTC; CDR3: CASSEGSRGYTF
V: TRBV5-1; D: TRBD1; size: NA; J: TRBJ1-1; DNA: TGCGCCACCTCGACAGGGGAGGTGAACACTGAAGCTTTCTTT; CDR3: CATSTGEVNTEAFF
V: TRBV5-4; D: NA; size: NA; J: TRBJ2-3; DNA: TGTGCCAGCAGCTTGAGACTCACAGATACGCAGTATTTT; CDR3: CASSLRLTDTQYF
V: TRBV11-3; D: NA; size: medium-sized; J: TRBJ2-3; DNA: TGTGCCAGCAGCGGTCAGGGGCTACTCACAGATACGCAGTATTTT; CDR3: CASSGQGLLTDTQYF
V: TRBV5-5; D: NA; size: NA; J: TRBJ1-2; DNA: TGTGCCAGCAGCTCCAGGGTAATGGCTGGCTACACCTTC; CDR3: CASSSRVMAGYTF
V: TRBV5-1; D: TRBD1; size: NA; J: TRBJ1-3; DNA: TGCGCCAGCAGCCCCGAACAGGGGAGAGGAAACACCATATATTTT; CDR3: CASSPEQGRGNTIYF
V: TRBV4-1; D: TRBD1; size: NA; J: TRBJ2-2; DNA: TGCGCCAGCAGCGGACAGACAGGGAAGGACACCGGGGAGCTGTTTTTT; CDR3: CASSGQTGKDTGELFF
V: TRBV6-5; D: TRBD2; size: few; J: TRBJ2-3; DNA: TGTGCCAGCAGTTACGGCGGGGGGGCCGCAGATACGCAGTATTTT; CDR3: CASSYGGGAADTQYF
V: TRBV6-1; D: NA; size: few; J: TRBJ2-2; DNA: TGTGCCAGCAGCCCAAGAGTGACCGGGGAGCTGTTTTTT; CDR3: CASSPRVTGELFF
V: TRBV7-2; D: NA; size: NA; J: TRBJ2-2; DNA: TGTGCCAGCAGCACACAGGCAACTACGAACACCGGGGAGCTGTTTTTT; CDR3: CASSTQATTNTGELFF
V: TRBV5-4; D: TRBD1; size: NA; J: TRBJ1-2; DNA: TGTGCCAGCAGCTCCGGACAGGGCCATGGCTACACCTTC; CDR3: CASSSGQGHGYTF
V: TRBV6-5; D: NA; size: NA; J: TRBJ1-5; DNA: TGTGCCAGCAGTTACGACTGGAGGGGTGATCAGCCCCAGCATTTT; CDR3: CASSYDWRGDQPQHF
V: TRBV28; D: NA; size: NA; J: TRBJ2-4; DNA: TGTGCCAGCGGCCCTCCTGGGGGGGCCAAAAACATTCAGTACTTC; CDR3: CASGPPGGAKNIQYF
V: TRBV7-6; D: NA; size: NA; J: TRBJ1-4; DNA: TGTGCCAGCAGCTTAGGGGGCGCGGGTGAAAAACTGTTTTTT; CDR3: CASSLGGAGEKLFF
V: TRBV18; D: NA; size: NA; J: TRBJ1-1; DNA: TGTGCCAGCTCACCGATATCTGCCCGGAGGGGCACTGAAGCTTTCTTT; CDR3: CASSPISARRGTEAFF
V: TRBV21-1; D: NA; size: NA; J: TRBJ2-1; DNA: TGTGCCAGCAGGAAACTCGGGACTAGCGCCCCAGGGGTGCAGTTCTTC; CDR3: CASRKLGTSAPGVQFF
V: TRBV5-4; D: TRBD1; size: NA; J: TRBJ1-1; DNA: TGTGCCAGCAGTCGACCAGGACAGGCCGCTGAAGCTTTCTTT; CDR3: CASSRPGQAAEAFF
V: TRBV6-1; D: NA; size: NA; J: TRBJ2-1; DNA: TGTGCCAGTTTAACGGGGACTGAGCAGTTCTTC; CDR3: CASLTGTEQFF
V: TRBV10-2; D: TRBD1; size: NA; J: TRBJ2-2; DNA: TGCGCCAGCAGTGGACAGGACAGGGCGACCGGGGAGCTGTTTTTT; CDR3: CASSGQDRATGELFF
V: TRBV19; D: NA; size: NA; J: TRBJ2-7; DNA: TGTGCCAGTAGTGGCAGCCGACCTTCCTACGAGCAGTACTTC; CDR3: CASSGSRPSYEQYF
V: TRBV28; D: TRBD1; size: NA; J: TRBJ1-2; DNA: TGTGCCAGCAGCCGGGACAGGGGCCGCCTTAACTATGGCTACACCTTC; CDR3: CASSRDRGRLNYGYTF
V: TRBV30; D: NA; size: NA; J: TRBJ2-6; DNA: TGTGCCTGGAGTTTGAAGTTTTTCTCTGGGGCCAACGTCCTGACTTTC; CDR3: CAWSLKFFSGANVLTF
V: TRBV5-1; D: TRBD1; size: NA; J: TRBJ2-3; DNA: TGCGCCAGCACTCCCGGACAGGGCCTCACAGATACGCAGTATTTT; CDR3: CASTPGQGLTDTQYF
V: TRBV7-6; D: TRBD1; size: NA; J: TRBJ2-5; DNA: TGTGCCAGCAGCTTAGCCGGGACAGGGGGACAAGAGACCCAGTACTTC; CDR3: CASSLAGTGGQETQYF
V: TRBV10-3; D: NA; size: NA; J: TRBJ1-1; DNA: TGTGCCATCAGGGGGGAGGGTTGGAACACTGAAGCTTTCTTT; CDR3: CAIRGEGWNTEAFF
V: TRBV7-3; D: TRBD1; size: NA; J: TRBJ2-1; DNA: TGTGCCAGCAGCTTAACTGGACAGGGCGGCAATGAGCAGTTCTTC; CDR3: CASSLTGQGGNEQFF
V: TRBV2; D: NA; size: NA; J: TRBJ1-2; DNA: TGTGCCAGCAGACAGGGTATCTATGGCTACACCTTC; CDR3: CASRQGIYGYTF
V: TRBV18; D: TRBD1; size: NA; J: TRBJ1-5; DNA: TGTGCCAGCTCACCGGGACAGATTAGCAATCAGCCCCAGCATTTT; CDR3: CASSPGQISNQPQHF
V: TRBV11-2; D: NA; size: NA; J: TRBJ2-7; DNA: TGTGCCAGCAGCTTAGCAGGCACTCGCTCAGACTACGAGCAGTACTTC; CDR3: CASSLAGTRSDYEQYF
V: TRBV7-2; D: NA; size: few; J: TRBJ1-6; DNA: TGTGCCAGCAGCCCCGGGGACGGATATAATTCACCCCTCCACTTT; CDR3: CASSPGDGYNSPLHF
V: TRBV7-7; D: NA; size: NA; J: TRBJ1-6; DNA: TGTGCCAGCAGCCAAACAGGGAATTCACCCCTCCACTTT; CDR3: CASSQTGNSPLHF
V: TRBV5-4; D: TRBD1; size: NA; J: TRBJ2-3; DNA: TGTGCCAGCAGCTCCCGAGCCCAGGGGGCTATAGATACGCAGTATTTT; CDR3: CASSSRAQGAIDTQYF
V: TRBV7-8; D: NA; size: NA; J: TRBJ2-7; DNA: TGTGCCAGCAGCTCTGGGGACGAGCAGTACTTC; CDR3: CASSSGDEQYF
V: TRBV6-5; D: NA; size: NA; J: TRBJ1-4; DNA: TGTGCCAGCAGTTACTCGGGCGAAAAACTGTTTTTT; CDR3: CASSYSGEKLFF
V: TRBV11-2; D: NA; size: NA; J: TRBJ1-2; DNA: TGTGCCAGCAGCTTAGAAAGGGGACTCCCGGATGGCTACACCTTC; CDR3: CASSLERGLPDGYTF
V: TRBV6-5; D: NA; size: NA; J: TRBJ2-2; DNA: TGTGCCAGCAGTTACGAAAACACCGGGGAGCTGTTTTTT; CDR3: CASSYENTGELFF
V: TRBV7-2; D: TRBD1; size: NA; J: TRBJ2-2; DNA: TGTGCCAGCAGCGGGGGGACAGGGGGCGAAACCGGGGAGCTGTTTTTT; CDR3: CASSGGTGGETGELFF
V: TRBV18; D: TRBD1; size: once; J: TRBJ1-2; DNA: TGTGCCAGCTCACCAGAAGGGGGCGCAGGCTATGGCTACACCTTC; CDR3: CASSPEGGAGYGYTF
V: TRBV15; D: NA; size: NA; J: TRBJ1-1; DNA: TGTGCCACCAGCAGACCCCGAGGCAGCCAGGGCACTGAAGCTTTCTTT; CDR3: CATSRPRGSQGTEAFF
V: TRBV27; D: NA; size: few; J: TRBJ1-3; DNA: TGTGCCAGCAGTTTAAGGTCCGGAAACACCATATATTTT; CDR3: CASSLRSGNTIYF
V: TRBV7-2; D: NA; size: NA; J: TRBJ1-6; DNA: TGTGCCAGCAGCCCCCAAGGAGCGTCGAATTCACCCCTCCACTTT; CDR3: CASSPQGASNSPLHF
V: TRBV2; D: NA; size: NA; J: TRBJ1-4; DNA: TGTGCCAGCAGCGATACAGGGTCTGGAAAACTGTTTTTT; CDR3: CASSDTGSGKLFF
V: TRBV29-1; D: NA; size: NA; J: TRBJ1-2; DNA: TGCAGCGTTGGGGGCTCTGCCTTTAGGGATGGTGATGGCTACACCTTC; CDR3: CSVGGSAFRDGDGYTF
V: TRBV7-9; D: TRBD1; size: few; J: TRBJ2-1; DNA: TGTGCCAGCAGCTTAGGTCAGGGGGTCGGCAATGAGCAGTTCTTC; CDR3: CASSLGQGVGNEQFF
V: TRBV14; D: NA; size: NA; J: TRBJ2-7; DNA: TGTGCCAGCAGCCACACCCCCCAGGCGTCCTACGAGCAGTACTTC; CDR3: CASSHTPQASYEQYF